This T cell receptor beta chain was obtained from a study of cytomegalovirus exposure and HLA in healthy donors. In the study overall: Earlier findings included about 120 million unique TCR beta sequences obtained from 180 million or so T cells.

The junction had 1 base not matched to a gene; V was cut back by 8 bases and J by 3 bases. This CDR3 spans 13 amino acids. The germline CDR1 and CDR2 sequences are KGHSH and LQKENI. A multiplex PCR was run with 60 Vbeta primers and 13 Jbeta primers. Using immunoSEQ multiplex PCR, the repertoire was profiled, and TCRdb retains in-frame clones only, with some absent. The data hold some 40,000 clones, with 68% observed a single time. The clonotype originates from a man between 35 and 55 years old in good health and CMV-seronegative. Sequenced input: PBMCs. V usage is TRBV18 and J usage is TRBJ2-5, with 12 positions matching TRBD2. CDR3 region: CASRLAGEETQYF. In nucleotides, the CDR3 is TGTGCCAGCAGACTAGCGGGGGAAGAGACCCAGTACTTC.